The 26 T cell receptor beta chains reported below all come from one sample, sequenced in a study of blood T cell repertoires in COVID-19. Method: immunoSEQ multiplex PCR; TCRdb's copy keeps in-frame clones and lacks some. The sample lists about 210,000 clones, about 82% occurring once. The sequenced sample was PBMCs or T cells enriched from blood (not recorded which). The receptors were gathered from a middle-aged man with acute COVID-19.

This rearrangement joins TRBV30 to TRBJ2-4, with D possibly TRBD2 on 6 matching bases. CDR1 is GTSNPN and CDR2 is SVGIG in the germline V gene (reference sequence). Trimming cost V 3 bases and J 9 bases, with 21 bases left between them. This CDR3 spans 15 amino acids. The CDR3 region is CAWRERLGYGGIQYF. Here the CDR3 DNA reads TGTGCCTGGAGAGAAAGGTTAGGCTACGGGGGCATTCAGTACTTC.

This clone showed up just once. The rearrangement joins TRBV3-1 (or the pseudogene TRBV3-2) to TRBJ1-5; D is unclear. Germline-derived CDR1 and CDR2 are LGHDT and YNNKEL (reference sequence). Trimming stripped 0 bases from V and 4 bases from J, with 10 bases between. The CDR3 runs to 15 residues. The CDR3 protein is CASSQDRTGNQPQHF. The DNA of the CDR3 is TGTGCCAGCAGCCAAGATCGGACGGGGAATCAGCCCCAGCATTTT.

The rearrangement links TRBV5-1 to TRBJ1-1; TRBD1 agrees at 9 bases. Germline V gene sequence: CDR1 SGHRS, CDR2 YFSETQ. J lost 1 base, V lost 4 bases, and 8 bases had no gene match. The CDR3 is made up of 16 amino acids. This CDR3 is CASSLDTGGPNTEAFF. As DNA, the CDR3 is TGCGCCAGCAGCCTAGACACAGGGGGCCCGAACACTGAAGCTTTCTTT.

The chain links TRBV5-4 to TRBJ1-1, with D hard to call. Germline V gene sequence: CDR1 SGHNT, CDR2 YYREEE (reference sequence). Trimming removed 4 bases at V and 5 bases at J, with 21 bases between. The CDR3 totals 16 residues. The CDR3 sequence is CASSPAWADGSTEAFF. The CDR3 nucleotides are TGTGCCAGCAGCCCCGCGTGGGCCGACGGTAGTACTGAAGCTTTCTTT.

This clone was counted a few times. V usage is TRBV2 and J usage is TRBJ2-3; D uncertain. Trimming stripped 6 bases from V and 2 bases from J, with 12 bases between. Germline CDR1 SNHLY, CDR2 FYNNEI. The CDR3 totals 14 residues. CDR3 amino acids: CASSPTTITDTQYF. The DNA for the CDR3 is TGTGCCAGCAGCCCTACTACCATCACAGATACGCAGTATTTT.

V is TRBV3-1 (or the pseudogene TRBV3-2) and J is TRBJ2-2; D is possibly TRBD1 (5 bases). CDR1 and CDR2 from the germline V gene are LGHDT and YNNKEL (reference sequence). Trimming removed 2 bases from V and 8 bases from J, with 12 bases in between. The CDR3 is 14 amino acids. The CDR3 nucleotides are TGTGCCAGCAGCCAACACCAGGGCAGGGGGGAGCTGTTTTTT. This translates into CASSQHQGRGELFF.

The chain combines TRBV11-2 with TRBJ2-1; maybe TRBD2 (6 bases). The CDR3 totals 14 residues. CDR1 and CDR2 from the germline V gene are SGHAT and FQNNGV. Trimming removed 6 bases at V and 9 bases at J, with 18 bases between. The CDR3 region has the DNA TGTGCCAGCAGGTTGAGTACTAGCTCCAGTGAGCAGTTCTTC. It codes for CASRLSTSSSEQFF.

V gene TRBV7-6 combines with J gene TRBJ2-3; TRBD1 matches at 10 bases. CDR1 and CDR2 from the germline V gene are SGHVS and FNYEAQ. V was pared by 5 bases and J by 5 bases, with 13 bases of the junction left unmatched. The CDR3 totals 17 residues. The CDR3 loop reads CASSPLLGQGQVDTQYF. As DNA, the CDR3 is TGTGCCAGCAGCCCCCTGTTGGGACAGGGGCAAGTAGATACGCAGTATTTT.

The rearrangement links TRBV9 to TRBJ2-1; 12 nucleotides agree with TRBD2. Germline V CDR1 and CDR2: SGDLS, YYNGEE. Trimming at V came to 4 bases and at J to 7 bases, leaving 12 bases not matched to a gene. This CDR3 comprises 17 residues. Here the CDR3 reads CASSNELAGGVGNEQFF. DNA for the CDR3: TGTGCCAGCAGCAATGAGCTAGCGGGAGGGGTGGGAAATGAGCAGTTCTTC.

This clone is a singleton in its sample. This sequence joins TRBV7-3 and TRBJ1-4; TRBD1 matches 9 bases. CDR3 length: 16 residues. Germline V gives CDR1 SGHTA, CDR2 FQGTGA. J was trimmed by 0 bases and V by 8 bases; bases with no gene match: 7. As DNA, the CDR3 is TGTGCCAGCCTAACAGGGGGCGCCGCAACTAATGAAAAACTGTTTTTT. Amino acids: CASLTGGAATNEKLFF.

This CDR3 reads CASSQGIEGEQYF. DNA for the CDR3: TGTGCCAGCAGCCAAGGGATAGAGGGCGAGCAGTACTTC. The chain employs TRBV4-2 and TRBJ2-7, with TRBD2 as a possible D gene (5 bases). The CDR3 spans 13 residues. Per the germline V gene, CDR1 is LGHNA and CDR2 is YNFKEQ. Trimming took 1 base from V and 6 from J, leaving 10 bases between them.

The V gene is TRBV5-1, the J gene TRBJ2-7; D not resolved. Germline V gives CDR1 SGHRS, CDR2 YFSETQ. The V and J ends lost 3 bases and 1 base respectively, with 8 bases between them. The CDR3 totals 13 residues. The CDR3 coding sequence is TGCGCCAGCAGCTATTTTCAATCCTACGAGCAGTACTTC. Residues: CASSYFQSYEQYF.

The chain joins TRBV7-6 to TRBJ2-7, with D possibly matching TRBD2 (6 bases). Trimming removed 1 base from V and 0 bases from J, with 10 bases in between. Germline V CDR1 and CDR2: SGHVS, FNYEAQ. CDR3 length: 15 amino acids. CDR3 in DNA: TGTGCCAGCAGCTTAGATCCGGGGGTCTCCTACGAGCAGTACTTC. Its translation is CASSLDPGVSYEQYF.

The chain couples TRBV16 to TRBJ2-3; D remains ambiguous. V dropped 0 bases and J dropped 7 bases, with 11 bases sitting between them. CDR3 length equals 14 residues. The germline V gene has CDR1 KGHSY and CDR2 FQNENV. The CDR3 DNA sequence: TGTGCCAGCAGCCAATCGTCAGTGGGCTATACGCAGTATTTT. The encoded protein is CASSQSSVGYTQYF.

The chain couples TRBV3-1 (or the pseudogene TRBV3-2) to TRBJ2-1; TRBD1 matches at 7 bases. CDR3 size: 18 residues. CDR1 and CDR2 from the germline V gene are LGHDT and YNNKEL (reference sequence). V gave up 3 bases and J gave up 0 bases; unmatched junction bases: 11. CDR3 sequence (DNA): TGTGCCAGCAGCCACCGCGACAGGGCTGTTAGCTCCTACAATGAGCAGTTCTTC. Protein: CASSHRDRAVSSYNEQFF.

CDR3 in DNA: TGTGCCAGTAGTATCCACGTAGAAGAGCAGTTCTTC. Protein: CASSIHVEEQFF. The gene calls are TRBV19 and TRBJ2-1; D is uncertain. This CDR3 spans 12 amino acids. V shed 3 bases and J shed 10 bases, with 10 bases lying between them. Germline lookup yields CDR1 LNHDA and CDR2 SQIVND (reference sequence).

This clone was detected only once. The genes are TRBV5-1 and TRBJ2-1; 13 nucleotides align to TRBD2. The CDR3 is 16 residues long. Trimming at V came to 5 bases and at J to 10 bases, leaving 12 bases not matched to a gene. Germline assignment: CDR1 SGHRS and CDR2 YFSETQ. The CDR3 protein is CASSPTGLAGEEEQFF. The CDR3 DNA follows: TGCGCCAGCAGTCCAACCGGACTAGCGGGAGAAGAGGAGCAGTTCTTC.

The CDR3 bases are TGTGCCAGCAGTTCTACGCCTCGGGATCAGCCCCAGCATTTT. This sequence encodes CASSSTPRDQPQHF. The chain is built from TRBV6-6 and TRBJ1-5; no clear D gene. The germline V gene has CDR1 MNHNY and CDR2 SVGAGI (reference sequence). Trimming took 4 bases from V and 5 from J, leaving 12 bases between them. This CDR3 is built from 14 residues.

This chain uses TRBV6-6 with TRBJ1-1; TRBD1 aligns across 7 bases. Germline CDR1 MNHNY, CDR2 SVGAGI (reference sequence). This CDR3 has 17 amino acids. The trim removed 5 bases at V and 1 base at J, leaving 13 bases unmatched. The CDR3 loop reads CASSPTEGAGGNTEAFF. The CDR3 DNA reads TGTGCCAGCAGTCCTACCGAGGGGGCGGGAGGGAACACTGAAGCTTTCTTT.

V and J are TRBV5-6 and TRBJ2-1, with 7 bases fitting TRBD2. The CDR3 spans 15 residues. Germline CDR1 SGHDT, CDR2 YYEEEE. V shed 4 bases and J 8 bases; nucleotides not matched to a gene: 12. The CDR3 loop reads CASSAFGRAGDEQFF. The CDR3 DNA reads TGTGCCAGCAGCGCTTTTGGGAGGGCCGGTGATGAGCAGTTCTTC.

About this clone: One junction end disagrees with the germline gene, perhaps due to a read error. This chain connects TRBV3-1 (or the pseudogene TRBV3-2) to TRBJ2-7; possibly TRBD2 for D (5 bases). In germline, CDR1 is LGHDT, CDR2 YNNKEL (reference sequence). This CDR3 comprises 14 residues. In DNA, the CDR3 is TGTGCCAGCAGCCAAGCGGGAAGCTCCAACGAGCAGTACTTC. It yields the protein CASSQAGSSNEQYF.

The rearrangement joins TRBV19 to TRBJ1-1; 8 nucleotides align to TRBD1. Germline V gives CDR1 LNHDA, CDR2 SQIVND (reference sequence). With V trimmed by 6 bases and J by 2 bases, 5 bases remained unmatched. CDR3 length equals 14 residues. CDR3 protein: CASSEGQDNTEAFF. CDR3 bases: TGTGCCAGTAGCGAGGGACAGGATAACACTGAAGCTTTCTTT.

The chain uses TRBV18 and TRBJ2-1; perhaps TRBD2 as D (6 bases). CDR3 length: 15 residues. Trimming shortened V by 2 bases and J by 3 bases, and 11 bases separated the two germline ends. CDR1 KGHSH and CDR2 LQKENI come from the germline V gene. The CDR3 DNA reads as TGTGCCAGCTCACCAACGGGAGACCTCTACAATGAGCAGTTCTTC. Translating gives CASSPTGDLYNEQFF.

Written as DNA, the CDR3 is TGTGCCAGTCCCGGGGGGGAATACAATGAGCAGTTCTTC. It specifies CASPGGEYNEQFF. This chain connects TRBV7-8 to TRBJ2-1; TRBD2 matches 8 bases. The length of the CDR3 is 13 residues. Trimming at V came to 9 bases and at J to 4 bases, leaving 5 bases not matched to a gene. In germline, CDR1 is SGHVS, CDR2 FQNEAQ.

Of note for this clone: Other nucleotide sequences in the sample specify the same CDR3. The rearrangement uses TRBV9 and TRBJ1-2, with TRBD1 as a possible D gene (5 bases). Germline assignment: CDR1 SGDLS and CDR2 YYNGEE. The CDR3 is 12 residues long. V lost 2 bases, J lost 4 bases, and 6 bases lay in between. The CDR3 DNA is TGTGCCAGCAGCGTGCAGGGCTATGGCTACACCTTC. Its protein product is CASSVQGYGYTF.

This chain joins TRBV18 and TRBJ2-7; 10 positions agree with TRBD2. This CDR3 comprises 16 residues. From germline, CDR1 is KGHSH and CDR2 LQKENI. The V segment lost 5 bases and the J segment 0 bases; nucleotides outside the gene matches: 7. CDR3 coding DNA: TGTGCCAGCTCAACCACTAGCGGGATTAGCTCCTACGAGCAGTACTTC. Encoded protein: CASSTTSGISSYEQYF.